Listed below are T cell receptor beta chains from one sample, sequenced in a study of T cell responses to AZD1222 COVID-19 vaccine. Using immunoSEQ multiplex PCR, the repertoire was profiled, and TCRdb retains in-frame clones only, with some absent. The table has roughly 120,000 clones, about 90% seen once. Sequencing used peripheral blood, obtained on day 0 of AZD1222 vaccination. These receptors all come from an adult in good health. CDR3s include the opening cysteine and the closing phenylalanine or tryptophan. The order of the fields is D gene, clone size, V gene, J gene, CDR3 DNA, CDR3 protein. A D gene is named only where the DNA matches it firmly. Rows give clone size only sometimes, using once, few, many, or a class for an expanded clone.

D gene: TRBD2; clone size: .; V gene: TRBV5-1; J gene: TRBJ2-5; CDR3 DNA: TGCGCCAGCAGCTTAGAGGGACTAGTGCAAGAGACCCAGTACTTC; CDR3 protein: CASSLEGLVQETQYF
D gene: .; clone size: .; V gene: TRBV7-3; J gene: TRBJ2-6; CDR3 DNA: TGTGCCAGCAGCTTATCAGCAGGGAACTCTGGGGCCAACGTCCTGACTTTC; CDR3 protein: CASSLSAGNSGANVLTF
D gene: TRBD1; clone size: .; V gene: TRBV27; J gene: TRBJ1-1; CDR3 DNA: TGTGCCAGCAGTTCCAGGGGGTATACTGAAGCTTTCTTT; CDR3 protein: CASSSRGYTEAFF
D gene: TRBD2; clone size: .; V gene: TRBV5-1; J gene: TRBJ2-5; CDR3 DNA: TGCGCCAGCAGGTCCGGGGGAGGGCGGGAGACCCAGTACTTC; CDR3 protein: CASRSGGGRETQYF
D gene: .; clone size: .; V gene: TRBV7-6; J gene: TRBJ1-1; CDR3 DNA: TGTGCCAGCAGCCTGGACAGAATGAACACTGAAGCTTTCTTT; CDR3 protein: CASSLDRMNTEAFF
D gene: TRBD1; clone size: .; V gene: TRBV5-1; J gene: TRBJ1-1; CDR3 DNA: TGCGCCAGCAGCGAGGGACAGGCGACTGAAGCTTTCTTT; CDR3 protein: CASSEGQATEAFF
D gene: .; clone size: .; V gene: TRBV27; J gene: TRBJ1-1; CDR3 DNA: TGTGCCAGCAGTCGGACAAAGAACACTGAAGCTTTCTTT; CDR3 protein: CASSRTKNTEAFF
D gene: TRBD1; clone size: .; V gene: TRBV2; J gene: TRBJ1-2; CDR3 DNA: TGTGCCAGCAGTGGGACAGGGGGCGACTATGGCTACACCTTC; CDR3 protein: CASSGTGGDYGYTF
D gene: TRBD1; clone size: few; V gene: TRBV14; J gene: TRBJ2-1; CDR3 DNA: TGTGCCAGCAGCCAACTTATACGACAGGGGGCATATGAGCAGTTCTTC; CDR3 protein: CASSQLIRQGAYEQFF
D gene: .; clone size: once; V gene: TRBV5-8; J gene: TRBJ1-5; CDR3 DNA: TGTGCCAGCAGCTTACCAGGGTACAATCAGCCCCAGCATTTT; CDR3 protein: CASSLPGYNQPQHF
D gene: .; clone size: once; V gene: TRBV28; J gene: TRBJ1-6; CDR3 DNA: TGTGCCGGAGCGGACGGGACATTCAGCTCCTATAATTCACCCCTCCACTTT; CDR3 protein: CAGADGTFSSYNSPLHF
D gene: .; clone size: .; V gene: TRBV5-4; J gene: TRBJ2-1; CDR3 DNA: TGTGCCAGCAGCTTGGTGGAAAGCTCCTACAATGAGCAGTTCTTC; CDR3 protein: CASSLVESSYNEQFF
D gene: TRBD1; clone size: .; V gene: TRBV5-1; J gene: TRBJ1-4; CDR3 DNA: TGCGCCAGCAGCTATAACAGGGGAAATGAAAAACTGTTTTTT; CDR3 protein: CASSYNRGNEKLFF
D gene: TRBD1; clone size: .; V gene: TRBV28; J gene: TRBJ2-7; CDR3 DNA: TGTGCCAGCAGTCAACAGATCGACAGGGGCAGGTACGAGCAGTACTTC; CDR3 protein: CASSQQIDRGRYEQYF
D gene: .; clone size: .; V gene: TRBV19; J gene: TRBJ1-6; CDR3 DNA: TGTGCCAGTAGTATAGAAGGTTCACCCCTCCACTTT; CDR3 protein: CASSIEGSPLHF
D gene: TRBD1; clone size: .; V gene: TRBV7-3; J gene: TRBJ2-5; CDR3 DNA: TGTGCCAGCAGCTCGGACAGGGGGTGGGAGACCCAGTACTTC; CDR3 protein: CASSSDRGWETQYF
D gene: .; clone size: .; V gene: TRBV6-5; J gene: TRBJ1-4; CDR3 DNA: TGTGCCAGCAGGGCAGGGGCGGGTGAAAAACTGTTTTTT; CDR3 protein: CASRAGAGEKLFF